A single T cell receptor beta chain is shown here with its context. Its antigen is unknown. This sample also contains other DNA sequences that code for the same CDR3. Germline V gives CDR1 SQVTM, CDR2 ANQGSEA. Trimming shortened V by 6 bases and J by 3 bases, and 5 bases separated the two germline ends. The CDR3 covers 11 residues. Assay used: immunoSEQ multiplex PCR; TCRdb lists only in-frame clones, some missing. The table lists roughly 91,000 clones, approximately 90% of them singletons. This specimen belongs to a study of T cell responses to AZD1222 COVID-19 vaccine. Study-level background: Pooled in the analysis were second doses at about 4 or about 12 weeks. Whole-study results and caveats: Donor demographics were predominantly white British with a female majority; clonal diversity may be underestimated. Unmutated variant regions are reportedly the target of nearly half of TCRs that are spike-specific. Spike regions recognized by vaccine-associated CD4 TCRs spanned the protein, led by 160-218 and 743-854.

V and J are TRBV29-1 and TRBJ2-2; either TRBD1 or TRBD2 may fit D (5 bases each). The sequence came from an adult in good health. The sequences come from peripheral blood, collected on day 0 of AZD1222 vaccination. CDR3: CSVGDTGELFF. CDR3 DNA: TGCAGCGTGGGGGACACCGGGGAGCTGTTTTTT.